This T cell receptor (beta chain) was profiled in a study of identical twins. TCRdb processed the 5' RACE reads anew with MiXCR; each CDR3 protein has one entry. In the table there are roughly 250,000 distinct CDR3 sequences, 11% to 15% of which are singletons. Every sampled donor was Caucasian and healthy. The V end lost 4 bases, the J end lost 1 base, and 10 bases lay between the germline ends. This CDR3 spans 14 amino acids. CDR1 and CDR2 (germline): SEHNR, FQNEAQ (reference sequence). Only a few counts were recorded for this clonotype. This TCR came from a woman aged 18-29 years in good health. The chain combines TRBV7-9 with TRBJ2-5, with TRBD1 as a possible D gene (6 bases). Sequences were obtained from memory (CD45RO+) T cells sorted from blood. DNA of the CDR3: TGTGCCAGCAGCTGGGGACAAATCCAAGAGACCCAGTACTTC. It translates to CASSWGQIQETQYF. The full variable domain, rest sourced from reference TRBV7-9 and TRBJ2-5, is DTGVSQNPRHKITKRGQNVTFRCDPISEHNRLYWYRQTLGQGPEFLTYFQNEAQLEKSRLLSDRFSAERPKGSFSTLEIQRTEQGDSAMYLCASSWGQIQETQYFGPGTRLLVL.